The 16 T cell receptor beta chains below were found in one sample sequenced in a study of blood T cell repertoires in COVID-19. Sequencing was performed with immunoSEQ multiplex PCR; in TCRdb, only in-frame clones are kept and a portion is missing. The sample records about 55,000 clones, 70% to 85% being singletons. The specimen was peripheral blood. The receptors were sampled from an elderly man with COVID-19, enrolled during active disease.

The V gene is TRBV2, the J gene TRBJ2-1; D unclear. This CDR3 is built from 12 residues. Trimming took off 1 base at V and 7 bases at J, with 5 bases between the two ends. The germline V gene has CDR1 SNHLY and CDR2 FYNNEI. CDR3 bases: TGTGCCAGCAGTGAAGGAGAGAATGAGCAGTTCTTC. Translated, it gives CASSEGENEQFF.

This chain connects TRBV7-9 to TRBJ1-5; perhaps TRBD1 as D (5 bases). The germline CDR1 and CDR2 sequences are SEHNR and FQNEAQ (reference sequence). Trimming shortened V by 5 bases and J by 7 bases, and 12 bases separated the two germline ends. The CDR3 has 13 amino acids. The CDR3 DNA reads TGTGCCAGCAGCCCCAACGGGGGACAGCCCCAGCATTTT. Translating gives CASSPNGGQPQHF.

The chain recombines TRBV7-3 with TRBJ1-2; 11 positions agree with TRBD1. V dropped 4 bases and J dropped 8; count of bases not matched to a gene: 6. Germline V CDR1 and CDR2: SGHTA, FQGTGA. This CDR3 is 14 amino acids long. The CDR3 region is CASSSGTGGRGYTF. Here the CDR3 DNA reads TGTGCCAGCAGCTCGGGGACAGGGGGGCGAGGCTACACCTTC.

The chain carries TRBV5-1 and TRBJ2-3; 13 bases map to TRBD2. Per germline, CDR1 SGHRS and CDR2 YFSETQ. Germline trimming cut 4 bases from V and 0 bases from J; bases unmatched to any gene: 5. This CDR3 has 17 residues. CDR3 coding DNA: TGCGCCAGCAGCACTGGGACTAGCGGGGCTAGCACAGATACGCAGTATTTT. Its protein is CASSTGTSGASTDTQYF.

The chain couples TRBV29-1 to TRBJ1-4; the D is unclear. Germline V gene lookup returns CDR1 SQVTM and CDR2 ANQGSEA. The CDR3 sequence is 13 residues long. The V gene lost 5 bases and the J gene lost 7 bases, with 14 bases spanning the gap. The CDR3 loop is CSVRGGRSEKLFF. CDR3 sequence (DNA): TGCAGCGTTCGGGGAGGACGGAGTGAAAAACTGTTTTTT.

The CDR3 DNA sequence: TGCGCCAGCAGCCCATACGCCGCGGCAGATACGCAGTATTTT. Residues: CASSPYAAADTQYF. The rearrangement links TRBV5-1 to TRBJ2-3, with no clear D. The V end lost 4 bases, the J end lost 4 bases, and 13 bases lay between the germline ends. Germline CDR1 and CDR2: SGHRS and YFSETQ. The CDR3 has 14 residues.

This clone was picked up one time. CDR3 in DNA: TGTGCCAGCAGTTTGAATGGGGACAGGAACATTCAGTACTTC. Translation gives CASSLNGDRNIQYF. This chain joins TRBV27 and TRBJ2-4; TRBD1 matches at 8 bases. The germline gives CDR1 MNHEY, CDR2 SMNVEV (reference sequence). J gave up 7 bases and V 3 bases, and 5 bases lay outside the gene matches. The CDR3 has 14 residues.

The CDR3 region is CASSFSSYQETQYF. Here the CDR3 DNA reads TGCGCCAGCAGCTTTAGTAGTTACCAAGAGACCCAGTACTTC. The chain links TRBV5-1 to TRBJ2-5; no reliable D call. CDR3 size: 14 residues. With 2 bases removed from V and 0 bases from J, the gap between germline ends came to 8 bases. The germline gives CDR1 SGHRS, CDR2 YFSETQ.

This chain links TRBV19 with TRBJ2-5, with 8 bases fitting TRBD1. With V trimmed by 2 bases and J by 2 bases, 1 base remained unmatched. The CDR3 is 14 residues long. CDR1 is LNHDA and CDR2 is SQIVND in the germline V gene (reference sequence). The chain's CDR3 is CASSIQGAQETQYF. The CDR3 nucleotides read TGTGCCAGTAGTATACAGGGGGCTCAAGAGACCCAGTACTTC.

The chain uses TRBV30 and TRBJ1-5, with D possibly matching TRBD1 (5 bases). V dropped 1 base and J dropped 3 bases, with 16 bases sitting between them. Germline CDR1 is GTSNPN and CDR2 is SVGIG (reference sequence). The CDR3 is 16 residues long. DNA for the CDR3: TGTGCCTGGAGTGAGGGTATAGGGGCGCACAATCAGCCCCAGCATTTT. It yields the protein CAWSEGIGAHNQPQHF.

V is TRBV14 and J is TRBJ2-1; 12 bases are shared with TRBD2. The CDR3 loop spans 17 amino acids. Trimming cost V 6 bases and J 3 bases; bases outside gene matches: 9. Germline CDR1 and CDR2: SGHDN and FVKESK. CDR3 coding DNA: TGTGCCAGCAGGCAAACTAGCGGGAGGTCTGTCTACAATGAGCAGTTCTTC. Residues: CASRQTSGRSVYNEQFF.

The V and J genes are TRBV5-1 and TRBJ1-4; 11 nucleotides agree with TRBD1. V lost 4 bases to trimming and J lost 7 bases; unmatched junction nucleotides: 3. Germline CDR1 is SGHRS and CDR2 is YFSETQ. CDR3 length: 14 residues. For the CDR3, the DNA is TGCGCCAGCAGCGTCGGGACAGGGGGTGAAAAACTGTTTTTT. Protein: CASSVGTGGEKLFF.

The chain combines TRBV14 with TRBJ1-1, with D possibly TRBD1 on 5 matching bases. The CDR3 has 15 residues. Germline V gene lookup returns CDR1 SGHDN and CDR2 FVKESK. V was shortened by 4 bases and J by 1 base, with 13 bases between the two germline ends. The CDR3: CASSLAGLGNTEAFF. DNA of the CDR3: TGTGCCAGCAGCCTGGCGGGGCTGGGGAACACTGAAGCTTTCTTT.

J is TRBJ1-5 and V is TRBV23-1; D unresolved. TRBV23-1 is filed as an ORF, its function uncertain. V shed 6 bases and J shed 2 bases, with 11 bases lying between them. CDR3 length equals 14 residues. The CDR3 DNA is TGCGCCAGCAGCCGAAGCCAGGGCAATCAGCCCCAGCATTTT. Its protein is CASSRSQGNQPQHF.

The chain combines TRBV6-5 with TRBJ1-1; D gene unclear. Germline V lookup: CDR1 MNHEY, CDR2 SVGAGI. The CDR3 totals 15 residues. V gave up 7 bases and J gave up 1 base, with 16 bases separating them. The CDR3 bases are TGTGCCAGCATGGGCCATCGCGGGCGGAACACTGAAGCTTTCTTT. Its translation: CASMGHRGRNTEAFF.

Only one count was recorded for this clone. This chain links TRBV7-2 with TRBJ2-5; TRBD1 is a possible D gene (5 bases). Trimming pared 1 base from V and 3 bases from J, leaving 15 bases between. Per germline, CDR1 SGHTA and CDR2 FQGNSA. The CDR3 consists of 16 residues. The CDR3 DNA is TGTGCCAGCAGCTTAGTTGGCAGGGAAATCGAAGAGACCCAGTACTTC. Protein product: CASSLVGREIEETQYF.